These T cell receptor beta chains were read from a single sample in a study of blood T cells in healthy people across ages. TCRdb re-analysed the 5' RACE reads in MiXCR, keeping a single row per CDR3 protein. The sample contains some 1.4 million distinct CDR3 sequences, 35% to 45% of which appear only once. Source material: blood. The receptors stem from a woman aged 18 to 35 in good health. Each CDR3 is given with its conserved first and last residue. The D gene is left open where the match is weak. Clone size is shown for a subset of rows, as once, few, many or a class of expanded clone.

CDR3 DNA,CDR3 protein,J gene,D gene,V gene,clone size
TGTGCCAGCAGCGCGGGACAGCTCCCCTCTGGGGCCAACGTCCTGACTTTC,CASSAGQLPSGANVLTF,TRBJ2-6,TRBD1,TRBV9,.
TGCAGTGCTGCCCCAACTGCGGGATCAACAGATACGCAGTATTTT,CSAAPTAGSTDTQYF,TRBJ2-3,.,TRBV20-1,few
TGTGCCAGCAGTCCAACGGTGGGAGGTGACACTGAAGCTTTCTTT,CASSPTVGGDTEAFF,TRBJ1-1,.,TRBV12-3/TRBV12-4,.
TGCAGTGCTAGAGTTTTCGGACACCTAGGCGTGGACACTGAAGCTTTCTTT,CSARVFGHLGVDTEAFF,TRBJ1-1,.,TRBV20-1,.
TGTGCCAGCGCAGACGCACTAACCTACGAGCAGTACTTC,CASADALTYEQYF,TRBJ2-7,.,TRBV28,few
TGTGCCAGCAGTCACGGCCTTGGGGCCTACGAGCAGTACTTC,CASSHGLGAYEQYF,TRBJ2-7,.,TRBV12-3/TRBV12-4,few
TGTGCCAGTCAACCAGGGTTCAATCAGCCCCAGCATTTT,CASQPGFNQPQHF,TRBJ1-5,.,TRBV27,few
TGCGCCAGCGGGGTCTTAGGTGGAGATACGCAGTATTTT,CASGVLGGDTQYF,TRBJ2-3,.,TRBV5-1,.
TGTGCCAGCCGGGACTCGAGCTCCTACGAGCAGTACTTC,CASRDSSSYEQYF,TRBJ2-7,.,TRBV2,many
TGTGCCTGGGGGCGGGCGAGTAGCAATCAGCCCCAGCATTTT,CAWGRASSNQPQHF,TRBJ1-5,.,TRBV28,few
TGCGCCAGCAGCTCTGGCCCGGCCGGTCCCAGGTCGGATACGCAGTATTTT,CASSSGPAGPRSDTQYF,TRBJ2-3,.,TRBV5-1,few
TGTGCCAGCAGTACCCGGGACAGGACACAAGAGACCCAGTACTTC,CASSTRDRTQETQYF,TRBJ2-5,TRBD1,TRBV6-6,few
TGTGCCACCAGTGAGTCACCGGGACTAGCGGGGAGAGAGCAGTTCTTC,CATSESPGLAGREQFF,TRBJ2-1,TRBD2,TRBV24-1,few
TGTGCCAGCACTGACGGAGGAATTGGGTCGAACTATGGCTACACCTTC,CASTDGGIGSNYGYTF,TRBJ1-2,.,TRBV6-1,.
TGCGCCAGCAGCTTGGGACTAGCGGGAGATTTGGCGAACACCGGGGAGCTGTTTTTT,CASSLGLAGDLANTGELFF,TRBJ2-2,TRBD2,TRBV5-1,once
TGTGCCAGCAGTGAGGAAGGGGAGACCGGGGAGCTGTTTTTT,CASSEEGETGELFF,TRBJ2-2,.,TRBV2,.
TGTGCCAGCAGCCAAGAACGGCCTAGATGGAGCTCCTACAATGAGCAGTTCTTC,CASSQERPRWSSYNEQFF,TRBJ2-1,.,TRBV3-1,once
TGTGCCAGCAGCCAAGTCAGTTTTGGCGGGGCCTACAATGAGCAGTTCTTC,CASSQVSFGGAYNEQFF,TRBJ2-1,.,TRBV14,few
TGCAGTGCCCCAGGGGATGCGGAAAAACTGTTTTTT,CSAPGDAEKLFF,TRBJ1-4,.,TRBV20-1,few
TGCGCCACCGGGGACAGGGCGAGGGATACGCAGTATTTT,CATGDRARDTQYF,TRBJ2-3,TRBD1,TRBV5-1,.
TGTACCAGTGTCAGGACGAAAAACTATGGCTACACCTTC,CTSVRTKNYGYTF,TRBJ1-2,.,TRBV28,.
TGTGCCAGCAGTTTTCCGACAGACCGATCTAACTATGGCTACACCTTC,CASSFPTDRSNYGYTF,TRBJ1-2,.,TRBV28,.
TGCAGTGCGACCTACGGGACAAATAGCAATCAGCCCCAGCATTTT,CSATYGTNSNQPQHF,TRBJ1-5,.,TRBV20-1,.
TGCAGTGCTAGAGACCCCGGACTGACCTCCTACGAGCAGTACTTC,CSARDPGLTSYEQYF,TRBJ2-7,.,TRBV20-1,.
TGCGCCAGCAGTGACCCGGGTCTATCAGTGGGCAAAAACATTCAGTACTTC,CASSDPGLSVGKNIQYF,TRBJ2-4,.,TRBV10-1,few
TGTGCCAGCAGCCAACAGGGGGGGAATTCACCCCTCCACTTT,CASSQQGGNSPLHF,TRBJ1-6,TRBD1,TRBV3-1,few
TGTGCCGGCAGTTTAAGGCGCCTAGCGTACGAGCAGTACTTC,CAGSLRRLAYEQYF,TRBJ2-7,.,TRBV12-3/TRBV12-4,.
TGCAGTGCAAAGGGGGGGTCCTACGAGCAGTACTTC,CSAKGGSYEQYF,TRBJ2-7,.,TRBV20-1,few
TGTGCCAGCAGCCTCTTCAAGGAGGGTCTGTATTTT,CASSLFKEGLYF,TRBJ2-3,.,TRBV9,few
TGTGCCAGCAGGAAGATTCTAGGGAAGACCTACAATGAGCAGTTCTTC,CASRKILGKTYNEQFF,TRBJ2-1,.,TRBV27,.
TGTGCCAGCAGCAAAGCTCGCAGGGGGGTCTCCGCCACTCCAATCTATGGCTACACCTTC,CASSKARRGVSATPIYGYTF,TRBJ1-2,.,TRBV21-1,.
TGTGCCAGCAGTCGAAGGGTCGTCAGGGGACTAGCGGCCAAATCTGGGGCCAACGTCCTGACTTTC,CASSRRVVRGLAAKSGANVLTF,TRBJ2-6,TRBD2,TRBV11-1,few
TGTGCCAGCCTGGGGACAGGAAACTCCCAAGAGACCCAGTACTTC,CASLGTGNSQETQYF,TRBJ2-5,TRBD1,TRBV6-6,.
TGTGCCACGTCTCGACTAGCTCATTACGAGCAGTACTTC,CATSRLAHYEQYF,TRBJ2-7,TRBD2,TRBV3-1,.
TGTGCCAGCAGCCAAGCTCTGGACGGATCCACCTACGAGCAGTACTTC,CASSQALDGSTYEQYF,TRBJ2-7,.,TRBV4-2,once
TGCGCCAGCAGCCAATCCCGCGGGGCAGAGTATGGCCACACCTTC,CASSQSRGAEYGHTF,TRBJ1-2,.,TRBV4-1,.
TGTGCCACCGAGACAGGGGGGAATACAGATACGCAGTATTTT,CATETGGNTDTQYF,TRBJ2-3,TRBD1,TRBV28,.
TGTGCCAGCAGCTTTGGGACTAGCGGGAACTACTACAATGAGCAGTTCTTC,CASSFGTSGNYYNEQFF,TRBJ2-1,TRBD2,TRBV11-2,.
TGTGCCAGCAGCCTGGTTCCGGGGAGTGGCTACACCTTC,CASSLVPGSGYTF,TRBJ1-2,.,TRBV3-1,once
TGTGCTAGTGGTTTGGTACAAAAGGGAGGTGTGCAAGAGACCCAGTACTTC,CASGLVQKGGVQETQYF,TRBJ2-5,.,TRBV12-5,.
TGTGCCAGCAGATTTGGCCCGAGCGGGGGTAATACGCAGTATTTT,CASRFGPSGGNTQYF,TRBJ2-3,TRBD2,TRBV12-3/TRBV12-4,many
TGCGGTGCTATTATCCGGGACAGGCCGGAAGGGGGCTACACCTTC,CGAIIRDRPEGGYTF,TRBJ1-2,TRBD1,TRBV20-1,.
TGTGCCAGCAGCCACGCGCCTTACATCGCGGAGACCCAGTACTTC,CASSHAPYIAETQYF,TRBJ2-5,.,TRBV11-2,few
TGCAGCGTTGACCGACTAGAAGAGACCCAGTACTTC,CSVDRLEETQYF,TRBJ2-5,.,TRBV29-1,many
TGTGCCAGCAGCACCCCCCGGGGATACCAAGAGACCCAGTACTTC,CASSTPRGYQETQYF,TRBJ2-5,.,TRBV9,.
TGTGCCAGCAGCCCGTCGGGACAGCGGATGGGGGAGCAGTACTTC,CASSPSGQRMGEQYF,TRBJ2-4,TRBD1,TRBV3-1,.
TGTGCCATCAGTGAGTCGGGGGAGCTCTACAATGAGCAGTTCTTC,CAISESGELYNEQFF,TRBJ2-1,.,TRBV10-3,few
TGCAGTGCTAGAGACTTGGGGACAGGGTATAATTCACCCCTCCACTTT,CSARDLGTGYNSPLHF,TRBJ1-6,TRBD1,TRBV20-1,.
TGTGCCTGCGCCAAGGAGCAGATCACTGAAGCTTTCTTT,CACAKEQITEAFF,TRBJ1-1,.,TRBV2,.
TGTGCCAGCATCCAACGTAGTGTCGGTGGCTACACCTTC,CASIQRSVGGYTF,TRBJ1-2,.,TRBV7-9,.
TGCAGCGTGCAAACACTTCGGGAACCCAGCTACGAGCAGTACTTC,CSVQTLREPSYEQYF,TRBJ2-7,.,TRBV29-1,.
TGTGCCAGCAGCCCGTTACCGGAGGGGTCCTACGAGCAGTACTTC,CASSPLPEGSYEQYF,TRBJ2-7,.,TRBV6-1,.
TGCAGTGCTAGAGTCTCGACTAGCGGGAGAGGAGGAAACATTCAGTACTTC,CSARVSTSGRGGNIQYF,TRBJ2-4,TRBD2,TRBV20-1,.
TGTGCCAGCAGCTGGGGACAGCCCACGAACACCGGGGAGCTGTTTTTT,CASSWGQPTNTGELFF,TRBJ2-2,TRBD1,TRBV7-2,.
TGTGCCACCAGCACGAATACACTAGCGGGGAAAGAGACCCAGTACTTC,CATSTNTLAGKETQYF,TRBJ2-5,TRBD2,TRBV15,few
TGCAGCGTAGGTTCAGGGATTAATGAAAAACTGTTTTTT,CSVGSGINEKLFF,TRBJ1-4,.,TRBV29-1,.